The 17 T cell receptor beta chains given below trace back to one sample, sequenced in a study of OX40 agonist ivuxolimab in advanced cancers. Produced via immunoSEQ multiplex PCR; TCRdb's table is partial and in-frame only. This sample has 95,000 to 100,000 clones, with roughly 83% found just once. Sequences were derived from CD4+ or CD8+ T cells sorted from blood, sampled in a trial of the OX40 agonist ivuxolimab. The receptors were sampled from an adult with an advanced solid tumor such as melanoma, head and neck, liver or kidney cancer.

This chain uses TRBV5-6 with TRBJ1-5; the D gene is possibly TRBD1 (6 bases). Germline V gene lookup returns CDR1 SGHDT and CDR2 YYEEEE. Trimming shortened V by 5 bases and J by 4 bases, and 16 bases separated the two germline ends. The CDR3 is 15 amino acids. CDR3 loop: CASSRGGAVNQPQHF. The CDR3, as DNA: TGTGCCAGCAGTCGTGGGGGGGCGGTTAATCAGCCCCAGCATTTT.

The chain is built from TRBV5-1 and TRBJ2-2; possible D gene TRBD2, 6 bases. V shed 2 bases and J shed 5 bases, with 13 bases lying between them. The germline CDR1 and CDR2 sequences are SGHRS and YFSETQ. The CDR3 contains 15 residues. The CDR3 region is CASSFVVGGTGELFF. The CDR3 DNA reads TGCGCCAGCAGCTTCGTGGTTGGGGGGACCGGGGAGCTGTTTTTT.

This chain joins TRBV6-4 and TRBJ2-2, with TRBD1 identical over 7 bases. CDR1 is MRHNA and CDR2 is SNTAGT in the germline V gene. The length of the CDR3 is 15 residues. Losses at the gene ends were 6 bases for V and 2 bases for J; bases not matched to a gene: 6. CDR3 residues: CASSPGQTNTGELFF. The CDR3 coding sequence is TGTGCCAGCAGCCCGGGACAGACTAACACCGGGGAGCTGTTTTTT.

The chain recombines TRBV28 with TRBJ1-5; the D gene is possibly TRBD1 (5 bases). The CDR3 runs 16 residues. V was trimmed by 6 bases and J by 0 bases, leaving 15 bases between them. Germline-derived CDR1 and CDR2 are MDHEN and SYDVKM. This CDR3 is CASSRPRAHSNQPQHF. The CDR3 DNA follows: TGTGCCAGCAGCAGACCCAGGGCCCATAGCAATCAGCCCCAGCATTTT. Looking up the rest from reference TRBV28 and TRBJ1-5 gives the full variable domain: DVKVTQSSRYLVKRTGEKVFLECVQDMDHENMFWYRQDPGLGLRLIYFSYDVKMKEKGDIPEGYSVSREKKERFSLILESASTNQTSMYLCASSRPRAHSNQPQHFGDGTRLSIL.

The chain couples TRBV5-1 to TRBJ1-1; D remains unclear. V was shortened by 0 bases and J by 3 bases, with 6 bases between the two germline ends. This CDR3 has 13 residues. Germline V gene lookup returns CDR1 SGHRS and CDR2 YFSETQ. CDR3: CASSLDSYTEAFF. The CDR3 nucleotides read TGCGCCAGCAGCTTGGACAGCTACACTGAAGCTTTCTTT.

The chain carries TRBV2 and TRBJ1-1, with 7 positions matching TRBD1. The CDR3 length is 12 residues. The J segment lost 5 bases and the V segment lost 6 bases, leaving 3 bases of the junction unmatched. In germline, CDR1 is SNHLY, CDR2 FYNNEI. The CDR3, as DNA: TGTGCCAGCAGGCTGGGACAGACTGAAGCTTTCTTT. It encodes CASRLGQTEAFF.

The chain carries TRBV15 and TRBJ1-2; a possible D gene is TRBD1 (5 bases). The CDR3 is 16 amino acids. The V gene lost 1 base and the J gene lost 0 bases, with 12 bases spanning the gap. Germline CDR1 is LNHNV and CDR2 is YYDKDF (reference sequence). CDR3 DNA: TGTGCCACCAGCAGAGCCTGGCGACAGACTAACTATGGCTACACCTTC. Translation gives CATSRAWRQTNYGYTF. Combining the CDR3 with reference TRBV15 and TRBJ1-2 gives the whole variable domain DAMVIQNPRYQVTQFGKPVTLSCSQTLNHNVMYWYQQKSSQAPKLLFHYYDKDFNNEADTPDNFQSRRPNTSFCFLDIRSPGLGDTAMYLCATSRAWRQTNYGYTFGSGTRLTVV.

V and J are TRBV4-3 and TRBJ2-3, with D possibly being TRBD1 or TRBD2 (5 bases each). Trimming cost V 4 bases and J 1 base, with 9 bases left between them. This CDR3 is built from 14 residues. Germline CDR1 LGHNA, CDR2 YSLEER. CDR3 residues: CASSLRERTDTQYF. The CDR3, as DNA: TGCGCCAGCAGCCTCAGGGAGCGCACAGATACGCAGTATTTT.

CDR3 in amino acids: CASSFIEGGYTDTQYF. CDR3 bases: TGTGCCAGCAGCTTTATAGAAGGGGGCTACACAGATACGCAGTATTTT. V and J are TRBV28 and TRBJ2-3; 7 bases line up with TRBD1. The CDR3 loop spans 16 amino acids. After removal of 6 bases from V and 2 bases from J, the junction contained 11 bases not matched to a gene. CDR1 is MDHEN, CDR2 SYDVKM, per germline.

J is TRBJ2-1 and V is TRBV4-1; D remains ambiguous. CDR3 length: 15 amino acids. V was trimmed by 3 bases and J by 6 bases, leaving 15 bases between them. CDR1 is MGHRA, CDR2 YSYEKL, per germline. The CDR3 here is CASSQSAVQANEQFF. In nucleotides, the CDR3 is TGCGCCAGCAGCCAGTCCGCCGTTCAGGCCAATGAGCAGTTCTTC.

This chain joins TRBV4-3 and TRBJ2-7, with 7 positions matching TRBD2. CDR1 LGHNA and CDR2 YSLEER come from the germline V gene. V lost 1 base and J lost 9; bases outside the gene matches: 6. This CDR3 contains 13 residues. The CDR3 sequence is CASSQGGRGVQYF. CDR3 sequence (DNA): TGCGCCAGCAGCCAAGGGGGACGGGGGGTGCAGTACTTC.

The V call is TRBV4-3, the J call TRBJ1-2, with D possibly matching TRBD1 (6 bases). V was cut by 2 bases and J by 8 bases, with 18 bases left in between. This CDR3 is built from 15 residues. Germline loops: CDR1 LGHNA, CDR2 YSLEER. CDR3 sequence: CASSQLPRGEYGYTF. The CDR3 region has the DNA TGCGCCAGCAGCCAACTACCTAGGGGGGAATACGGCTACACCTTC.

The gene calls are TRBV12-5 and TRBJ2-3; 7 nucleotides line up with TRBD1. V dropped 9 bases and J dropped 12; count of bases not matched to a gene: 18. CDR1 LGHNT and CDR2 FRNRAP come from the germline V gene. This CDR3 contains 14 residues. The CDR3 here is CAREERQGGTRQYF. The DNA of the CDR3 is TGTGCTAGGGAGGAACGACAGGGTGGAACTCGACAGTATTTT.

On this clone: The sample contains more than one DNA sequence encoding this CDR3. The rearrangement links TRBV11-3 to TRBJ1-1; D not certain. CDR1 SGHNT and CDR2 YENEEA come from the germline V gene. This CDR3 is 15 amino acids long. V lost 3 bases, J lost 0 bases, and 11 bases lay in between. The CDR3 coding sequence is TGTGCCAGCAGCTTGGACGGCTCCATGAACACTGAAGCTTTCTTT. Encoded protein: CASSLDGSMNTEAFF. Full variable domain (missing parts from reference TRBV11-3 and TRBJ1-1): EAGVVQSPRYKIIEKKQPVAFWCNPISGHNTLYWYLQNLGQGPELLIRYENEEAVDDSQLPKDRFSAERLKGVDSTLKIQPAELGDSAVYLCASSLDGSMNTEAFFGQGTRLTVV.

The V gene is TRBV28, the J gene TRBJ1-6; 9 nucleotides align to TRBD1. CDR3 size: 16 residues. Germline V gene lookup returns CDR1 MDHEN and CDR2 SYDVKM. V gave up 5 bases and J gave up 5 bases; unmatched junction bases: 7. The CDR3 loop reads CASSKGTGPNNSPLHF. In DNA, the CDR3 is TGTGCCAGCAGTAAAGGGACAGGGCCCAATAATTCACCCCTCCACTTT. Combining the CDR3 with reference TRBV28 and TRBJ1-6 gives the whole variable domain DVKVTQSSRYLVKRTGEKVFLECVQDMDHENMFWYRQDPGLGLRLIYFSYDVKMKEKGDIPEGYSVSREKKERFSLILESASTNQTSMYLCASSKGTGPNNSPLHFGNGTRLTVT.

The rearrangement links TRBV7-7 to TRBJ2-5; D unclear. V was cut by 5 bases and J by 0 bases, with 10 bases left in between. The germline gives CDR1 SSHAT, CDR2 FNYEAQ (reference sequence). The CDR3 sequence is 14 residues long. In DNA, the CDR3 is TGTGCCAGCAGCGGAGTTGGGTACCAAGAGACCCAGTACTTC. Protein: CASSGVGYQETQYF.

The chain joins TRBV30 to TRBJ1-2; D perhaps matches TRBD1 (6 bases). V lost 5 bases and J lost 8, with 15 bases in between. The germline gives CDR1 GTSNPN, CDR2 SVGIG (reference sequence). The CDR3 totals 12 residues. The CDR3 coding sequence is TGTGCCTGGTATGACACACAGGGCGGCTACACCTTC. The encoded protein is CAWYDTQGGYTF.